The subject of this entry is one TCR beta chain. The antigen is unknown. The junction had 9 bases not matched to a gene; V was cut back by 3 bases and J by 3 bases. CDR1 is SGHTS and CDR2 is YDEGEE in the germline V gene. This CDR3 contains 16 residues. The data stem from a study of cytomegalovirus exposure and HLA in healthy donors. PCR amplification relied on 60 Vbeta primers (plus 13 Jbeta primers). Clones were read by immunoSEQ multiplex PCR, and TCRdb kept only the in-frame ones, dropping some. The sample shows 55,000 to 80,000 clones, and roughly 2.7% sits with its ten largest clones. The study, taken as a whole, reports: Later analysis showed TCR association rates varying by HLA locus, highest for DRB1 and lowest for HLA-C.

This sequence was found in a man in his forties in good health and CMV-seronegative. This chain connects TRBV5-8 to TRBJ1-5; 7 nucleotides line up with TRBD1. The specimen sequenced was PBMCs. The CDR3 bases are TGTGCCAGCAGCTCTCCAACGACAGGGAACAATCAGCCCCAGCATTTT. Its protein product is CASSSPTTGNNQPQHF.